Reported below is one T cell receptor beta chain. Profiled with immunoSEQ multiplex PCR; TCRdb holds only in-frame clones, not every one. Among some 640,000 clones listed, about 87% were seen once. This sample was taken from a study of shared T cell receptors in the human thymus. The CDR3 runs 14 residues. V lost 6 bases and J lost 1, with 13 bases in between. Germline CDR1 KGHSH, CDR2 LQKENI. These data were likewise used in another study, on human thymus T cells. From that report: The thymus tissue came from resections taken during corrective heart surgery. Both thymic and peripheral blood repertoires showed apparently biased V and J usage. Unrelated individuals were reported by related research to share highly overlapping thymic repertoires.

The TCR was taken from a boy under two years old with a congenital heart defect. The sample comprised thymocytes. This rearrangement joins TRBV18 to TRBJ2-7; TRBD2 might be the D (5 bases). The CDR3 spells CASSLGTGSYEQYF. The DNA for the CDR3 is TGTGCCAGCTCCCTAGGCACGGGGTCCTACGAGCAGTACTTC.